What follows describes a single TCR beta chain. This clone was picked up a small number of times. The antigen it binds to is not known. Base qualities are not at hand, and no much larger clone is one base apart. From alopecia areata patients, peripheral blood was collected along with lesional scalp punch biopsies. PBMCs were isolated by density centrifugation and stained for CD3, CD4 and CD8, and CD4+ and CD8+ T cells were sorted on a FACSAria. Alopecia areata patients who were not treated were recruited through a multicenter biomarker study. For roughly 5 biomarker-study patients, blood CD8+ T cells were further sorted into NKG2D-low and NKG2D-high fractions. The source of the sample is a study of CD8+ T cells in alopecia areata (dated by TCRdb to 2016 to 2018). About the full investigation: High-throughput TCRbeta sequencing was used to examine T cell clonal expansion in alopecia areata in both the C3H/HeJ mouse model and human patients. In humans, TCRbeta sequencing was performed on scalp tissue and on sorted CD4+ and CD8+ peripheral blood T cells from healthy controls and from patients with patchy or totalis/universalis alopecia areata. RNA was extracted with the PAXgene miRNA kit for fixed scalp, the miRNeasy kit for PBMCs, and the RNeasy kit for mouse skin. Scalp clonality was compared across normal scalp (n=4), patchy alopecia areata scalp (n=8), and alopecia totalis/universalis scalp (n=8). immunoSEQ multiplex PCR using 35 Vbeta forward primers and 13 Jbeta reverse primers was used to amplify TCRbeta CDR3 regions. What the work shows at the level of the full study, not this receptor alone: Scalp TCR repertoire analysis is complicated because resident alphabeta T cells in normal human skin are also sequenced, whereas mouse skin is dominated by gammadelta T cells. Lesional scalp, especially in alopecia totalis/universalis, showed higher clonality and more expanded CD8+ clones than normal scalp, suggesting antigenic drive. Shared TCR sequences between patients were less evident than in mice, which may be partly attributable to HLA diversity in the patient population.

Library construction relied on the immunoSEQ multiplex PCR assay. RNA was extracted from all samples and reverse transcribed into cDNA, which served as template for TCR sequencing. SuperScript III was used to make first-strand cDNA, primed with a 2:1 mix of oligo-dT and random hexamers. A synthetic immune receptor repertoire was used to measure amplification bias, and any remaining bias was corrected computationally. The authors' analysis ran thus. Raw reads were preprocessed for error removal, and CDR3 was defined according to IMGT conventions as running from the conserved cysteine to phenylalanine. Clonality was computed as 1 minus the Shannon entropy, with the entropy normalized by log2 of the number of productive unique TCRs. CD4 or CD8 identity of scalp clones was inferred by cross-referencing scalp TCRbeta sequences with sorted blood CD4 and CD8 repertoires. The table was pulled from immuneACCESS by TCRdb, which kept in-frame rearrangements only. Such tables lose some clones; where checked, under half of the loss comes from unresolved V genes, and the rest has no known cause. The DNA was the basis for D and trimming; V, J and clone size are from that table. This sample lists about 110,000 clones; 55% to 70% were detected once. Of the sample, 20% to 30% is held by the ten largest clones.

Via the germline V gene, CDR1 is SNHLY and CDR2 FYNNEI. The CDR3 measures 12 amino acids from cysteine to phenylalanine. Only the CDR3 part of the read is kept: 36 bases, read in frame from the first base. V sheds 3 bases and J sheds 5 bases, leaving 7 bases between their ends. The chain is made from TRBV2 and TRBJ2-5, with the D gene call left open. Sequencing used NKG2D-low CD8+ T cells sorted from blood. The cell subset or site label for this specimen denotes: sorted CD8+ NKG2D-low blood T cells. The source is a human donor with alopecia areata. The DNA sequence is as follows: TGTGCCAGCAGTGATCCCGGGGAGACCCAGTACTTC. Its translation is CASSDPGETQYF.